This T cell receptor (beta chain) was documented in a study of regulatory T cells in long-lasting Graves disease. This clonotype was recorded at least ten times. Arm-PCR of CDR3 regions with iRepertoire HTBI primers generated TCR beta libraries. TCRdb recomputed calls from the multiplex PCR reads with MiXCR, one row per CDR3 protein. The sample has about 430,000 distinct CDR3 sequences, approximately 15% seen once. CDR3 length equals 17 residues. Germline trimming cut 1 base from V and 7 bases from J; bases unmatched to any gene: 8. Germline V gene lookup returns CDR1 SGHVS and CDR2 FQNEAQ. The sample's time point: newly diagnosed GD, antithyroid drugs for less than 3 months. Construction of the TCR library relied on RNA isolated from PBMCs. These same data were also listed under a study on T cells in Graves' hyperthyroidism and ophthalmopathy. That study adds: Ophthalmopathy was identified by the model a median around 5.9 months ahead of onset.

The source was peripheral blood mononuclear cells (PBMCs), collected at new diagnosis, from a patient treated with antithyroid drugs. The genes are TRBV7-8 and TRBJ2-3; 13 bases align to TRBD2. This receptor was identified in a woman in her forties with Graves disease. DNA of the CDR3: TGTGCCAGCAGCTTAGGACTAGCGGGAGGCCGCACCAATACGCAGTATTTT. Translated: CASSLGLAGGRTNTQYF.